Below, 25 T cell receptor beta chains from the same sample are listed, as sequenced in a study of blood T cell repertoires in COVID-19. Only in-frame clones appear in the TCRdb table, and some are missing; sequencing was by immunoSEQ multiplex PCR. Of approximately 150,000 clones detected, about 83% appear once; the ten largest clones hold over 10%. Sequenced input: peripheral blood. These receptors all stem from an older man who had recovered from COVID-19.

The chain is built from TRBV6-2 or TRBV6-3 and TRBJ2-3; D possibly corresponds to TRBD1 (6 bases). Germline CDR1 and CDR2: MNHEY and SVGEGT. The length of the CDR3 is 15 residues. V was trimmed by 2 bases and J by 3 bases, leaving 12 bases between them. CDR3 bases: TGTGCCAGCAGTTACGACGAGGGGGTAACAGATACGCAGTATTTT. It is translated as CASSYDEGVTDTQYF.

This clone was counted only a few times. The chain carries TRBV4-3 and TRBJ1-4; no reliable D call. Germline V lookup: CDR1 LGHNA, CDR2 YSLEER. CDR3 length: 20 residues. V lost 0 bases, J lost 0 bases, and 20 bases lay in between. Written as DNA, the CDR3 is TGCGCCAGCAGCCAAGATCTGGAACCGGGCGAGGGAGCAACTAATGAAAAACTGTTTTTT. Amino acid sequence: CASSQDLEPGEGATNEKLFF.

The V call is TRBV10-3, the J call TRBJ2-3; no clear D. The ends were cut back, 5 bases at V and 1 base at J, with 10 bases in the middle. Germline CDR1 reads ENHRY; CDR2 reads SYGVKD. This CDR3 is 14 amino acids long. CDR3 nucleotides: TGTGCCATCAGTCCAAACGGAGGCACAGATACGCAGTATTTT. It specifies CAISPNGGTDTQYF.

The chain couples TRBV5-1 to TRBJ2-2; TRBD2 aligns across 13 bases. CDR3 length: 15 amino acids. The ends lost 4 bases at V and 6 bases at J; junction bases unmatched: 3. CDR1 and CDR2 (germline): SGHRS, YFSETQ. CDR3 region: CASSPTSGRAGELFF. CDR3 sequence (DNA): TGCGCCAGCAGCCCAACTAGCGGGAGGGCCGGGGAGCTGTTTTTT.

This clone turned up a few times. In DNA form, the CDR3 reads TGTGCCAGCAGTCCTAGGGGTAGAGACACCGGGGAGCTGTTTTTT. As protein: CASSPRGRDTGELFF. The rearrangement joins TRBV2 to TRBJ2-2; possibly TRBD1 for D (5 bases). Germline CDR1 is SNHLY and CDR2 is FYNNEI. With 5 bases removed from V and 3 bases from J, the gap between germline ends came to 13 bases. The CDR3 contains 15 residues. The entire variable domain, with the rest obtained from reference TRBV2 and TRBJ2-2, is as follows: EPEVTQTPSHQVTQMGQEVILRCVPISNHLYFYWYRQILGQKVEFLVSFYNNEISEKSEIFDDQFSVERPDGSNFTLKIRSTKLEDSAMYFCASSPRGRDTGELFFGEGSRLTVL.

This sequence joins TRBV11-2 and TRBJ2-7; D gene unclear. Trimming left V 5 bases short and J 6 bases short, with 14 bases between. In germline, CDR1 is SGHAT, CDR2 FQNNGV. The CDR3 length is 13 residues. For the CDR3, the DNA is TGTGCCAGCAGCCCGCAGGCTCTGGGCGAGCAGTACTTC. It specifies CASSPQALGEQYF.

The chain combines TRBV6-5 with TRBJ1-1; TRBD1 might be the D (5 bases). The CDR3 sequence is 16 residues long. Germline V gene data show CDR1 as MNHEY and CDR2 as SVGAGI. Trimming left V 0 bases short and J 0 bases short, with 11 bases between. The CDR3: CASSYSYRSMNTEAFF. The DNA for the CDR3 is TGTGCCAGCAGTTACTCGTACAGGAGCATGAACACTGAAGCTTTCTTT.

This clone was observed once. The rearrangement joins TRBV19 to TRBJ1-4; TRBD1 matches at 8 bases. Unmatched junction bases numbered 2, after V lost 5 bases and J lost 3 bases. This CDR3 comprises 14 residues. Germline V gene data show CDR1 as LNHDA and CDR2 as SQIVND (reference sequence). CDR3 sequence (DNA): TGTGCCAGTAGTCGACAGGGGCCTAATGAAAAACTGTTTTTT. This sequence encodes CASSRQGPNEKLFF.

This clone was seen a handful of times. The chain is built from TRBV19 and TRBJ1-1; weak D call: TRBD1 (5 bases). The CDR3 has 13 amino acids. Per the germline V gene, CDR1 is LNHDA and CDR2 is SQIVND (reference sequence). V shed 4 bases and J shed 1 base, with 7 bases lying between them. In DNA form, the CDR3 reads TGTGCCAGTAGTACACAGGCGAACACTGAAGCTTTCTTT. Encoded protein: CASSTQANTEAFF.

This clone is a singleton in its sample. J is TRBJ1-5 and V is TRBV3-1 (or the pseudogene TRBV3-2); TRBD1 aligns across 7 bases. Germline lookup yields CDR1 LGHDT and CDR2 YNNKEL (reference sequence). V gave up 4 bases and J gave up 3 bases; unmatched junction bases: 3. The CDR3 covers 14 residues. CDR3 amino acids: CASSPGTANQPQHF. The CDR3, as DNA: TGTGCCAGCAGCCCCGGGACAGCCAATCAGCCCCAGCATTTT.

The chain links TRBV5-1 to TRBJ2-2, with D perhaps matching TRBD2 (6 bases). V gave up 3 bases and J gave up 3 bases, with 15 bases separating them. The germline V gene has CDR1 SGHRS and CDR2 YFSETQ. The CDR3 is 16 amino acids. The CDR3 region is CASSSLGSGDTGELFF. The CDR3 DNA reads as TGCGCCAGCAGCTCCCTGGGTAGCGGAGACACCGGGGAGCTGTTTTTT.

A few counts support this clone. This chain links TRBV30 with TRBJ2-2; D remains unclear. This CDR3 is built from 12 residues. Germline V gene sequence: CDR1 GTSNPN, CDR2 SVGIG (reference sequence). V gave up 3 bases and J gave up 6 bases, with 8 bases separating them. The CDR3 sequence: CAWRPNSGELFF. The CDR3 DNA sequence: TGTGCCTGGAGACCAAACTCCGGGGAGCTGTTTTTT.

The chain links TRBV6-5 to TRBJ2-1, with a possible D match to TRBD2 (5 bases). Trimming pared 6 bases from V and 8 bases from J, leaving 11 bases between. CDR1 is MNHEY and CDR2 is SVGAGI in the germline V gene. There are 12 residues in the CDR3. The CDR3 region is CASRGGGDEQFF. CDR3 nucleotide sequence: TGTGCCAGCAGAGGAGGAGGAGATGAGCAGTTCTTC.

CDR3 bases: TGTGCCACCAGTGATCCACTAGGGAATGAGCAGTTCTTC. This translates into CATSDPLGNEQFF. The gene calls are TRBV24-1 and TRBJ2-1; the D gene is possibly TRBD2 (5 bases). The V and J ends lost 3 bases and 7 bases respectively, with 9 bases between them. The CDR3 spans 13 residues. The V gene's germline CDR1 is KGHDR and CDR2 SFDVKD.

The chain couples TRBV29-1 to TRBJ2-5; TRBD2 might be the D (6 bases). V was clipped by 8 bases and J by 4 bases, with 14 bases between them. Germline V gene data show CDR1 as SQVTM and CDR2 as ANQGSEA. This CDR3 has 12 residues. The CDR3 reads CSISRDLETQYF. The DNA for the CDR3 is TGCAGCATATCCCGGGACTTAGAGACCCAGTACTTC.

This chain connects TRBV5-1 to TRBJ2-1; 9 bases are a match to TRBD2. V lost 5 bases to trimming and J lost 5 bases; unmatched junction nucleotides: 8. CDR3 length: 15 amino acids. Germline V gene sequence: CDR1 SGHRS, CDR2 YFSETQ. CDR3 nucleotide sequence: TGCGCCAGCAGTCCTGCGGGAGGGGGTCACAATGAGCAGTTCTTC. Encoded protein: CASSPAGGGHNEQFF.

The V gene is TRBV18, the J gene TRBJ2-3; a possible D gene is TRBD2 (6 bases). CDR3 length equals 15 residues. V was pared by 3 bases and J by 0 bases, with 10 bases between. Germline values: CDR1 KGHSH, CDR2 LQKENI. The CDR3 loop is CASSPAGTSTDTQYF. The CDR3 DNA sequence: TGTGCCAGCTCACCGGCGGGAACTAGCACAGATACGCAGTATTTT.

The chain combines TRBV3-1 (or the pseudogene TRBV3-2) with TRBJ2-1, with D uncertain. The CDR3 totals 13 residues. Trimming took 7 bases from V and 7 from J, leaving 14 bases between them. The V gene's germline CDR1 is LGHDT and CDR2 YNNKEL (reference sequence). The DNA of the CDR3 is TGTGCCAGCACCTTGACCGAGACTAATGAGCAGTTCTTC. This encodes CASTLTETNEQFF.

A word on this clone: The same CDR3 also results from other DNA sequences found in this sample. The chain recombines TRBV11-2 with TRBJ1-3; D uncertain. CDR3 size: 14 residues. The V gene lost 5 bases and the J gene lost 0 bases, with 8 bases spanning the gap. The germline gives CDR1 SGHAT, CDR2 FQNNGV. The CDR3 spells CASSLSISGNTIYF. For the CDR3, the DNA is TGTGCCAGCAGCCTTAGCATCTCTGGAAACACCATATATTTT. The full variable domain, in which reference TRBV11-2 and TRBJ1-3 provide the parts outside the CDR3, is EAGVAQSPRYKIIEKRQSVAFWCNPISGHATLYWYQQILGQGPKLLIQFQNNGVVDDSQLPKDRFSAERLKGVDSTLKIQPAKLEDSAVYLCASSLSISGNTIYFGEGSWLTVV.

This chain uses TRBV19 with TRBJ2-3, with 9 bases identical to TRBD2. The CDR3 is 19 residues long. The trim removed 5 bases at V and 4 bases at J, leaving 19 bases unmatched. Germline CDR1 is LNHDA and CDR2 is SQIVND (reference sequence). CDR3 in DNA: TGTGCCAGTAGTGCCGGGTTTTCTGGGAGCGGGAGGCGCCCAGATACGCAGTATTTT. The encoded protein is CASSAGFSGSGRRPDTQYF.

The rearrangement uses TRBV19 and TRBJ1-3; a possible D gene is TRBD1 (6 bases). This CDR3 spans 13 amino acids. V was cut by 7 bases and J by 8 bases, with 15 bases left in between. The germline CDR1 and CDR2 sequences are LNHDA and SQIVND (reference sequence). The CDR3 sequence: CASKSGGADTIYF. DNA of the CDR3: TGTGCCAGTAAATCGGGGGGCGCGGACACCATATATTTT.

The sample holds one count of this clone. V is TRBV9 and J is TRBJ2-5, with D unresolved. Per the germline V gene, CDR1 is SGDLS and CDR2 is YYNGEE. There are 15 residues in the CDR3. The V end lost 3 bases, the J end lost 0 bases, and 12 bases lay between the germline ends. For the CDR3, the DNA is TGTGCCAGCAGCGCCTCCCACACCAACCAAGAGACCCAGTACTTC. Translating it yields CASSASHTNQETQYF.

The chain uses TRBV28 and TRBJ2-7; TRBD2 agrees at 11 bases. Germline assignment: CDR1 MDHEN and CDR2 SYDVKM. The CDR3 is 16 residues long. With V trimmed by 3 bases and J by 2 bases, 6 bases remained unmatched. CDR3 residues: CASSLSTSGNPYEQYF. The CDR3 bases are TGTGCCAGCAGTTTGTCGACTAGCGGGAACCCCTACGAGCAGTACTTC. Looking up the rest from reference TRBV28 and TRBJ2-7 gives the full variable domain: DVKVTQSSRYLVKRTGEKVFLECVQDMDHENMFWYRQDPGLGLRLIYFSYDVKMKEKGDIPEGYSVSREKKERFSLILESASTNQTSMYLCASSLSTSGNPYEQYFGPGTRLTVT.

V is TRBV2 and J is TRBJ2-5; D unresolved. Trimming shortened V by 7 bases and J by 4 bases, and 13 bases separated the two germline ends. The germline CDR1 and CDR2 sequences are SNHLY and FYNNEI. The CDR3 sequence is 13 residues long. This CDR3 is CASKETLGETQYF. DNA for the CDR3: TGTGCCAGCAAGGAGACCCTGGGAGAGACCCAGTACTTC.

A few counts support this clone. The CDR3 DNA follows: TGCGCCAGCAGCCAAGATCGATTGGTGAGACGAGGAAATGAGCAGTTCTTC. This sequence encodes CASSQDRLVRRGNEQFF. V and J are TRBV4-1 and TRBJ2-1; D ambiguous. Trimming took 0 bases from V and 7 from J, leaving 19 bases between them. This CDR3 region has 17 residues. Germline V gives CDR1 MGHRA, CDR2 YSYEKL.